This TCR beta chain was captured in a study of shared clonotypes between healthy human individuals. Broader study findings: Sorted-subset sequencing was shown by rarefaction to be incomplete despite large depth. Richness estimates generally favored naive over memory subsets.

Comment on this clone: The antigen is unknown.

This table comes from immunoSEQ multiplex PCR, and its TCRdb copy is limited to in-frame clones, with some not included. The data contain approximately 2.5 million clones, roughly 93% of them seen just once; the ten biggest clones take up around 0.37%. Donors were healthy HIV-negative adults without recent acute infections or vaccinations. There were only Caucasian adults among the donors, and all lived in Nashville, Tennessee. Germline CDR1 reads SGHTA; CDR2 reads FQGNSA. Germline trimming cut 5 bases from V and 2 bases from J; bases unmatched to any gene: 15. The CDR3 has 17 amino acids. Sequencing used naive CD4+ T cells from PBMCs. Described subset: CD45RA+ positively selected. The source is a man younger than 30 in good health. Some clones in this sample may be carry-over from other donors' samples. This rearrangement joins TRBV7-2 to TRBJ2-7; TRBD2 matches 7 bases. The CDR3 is CASSVRGGRGSPYEQYF. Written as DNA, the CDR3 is TGTGCCAGCAGCGTCCGGGGAGGGAGGGGTAGTCCCTACGAGCAGTACTTC. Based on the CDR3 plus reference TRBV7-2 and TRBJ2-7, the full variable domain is GAGVSQSPSNKVTEKGKDVELRCDPISGHTALYWYRQSLGQGLEFLIYFQGNSAPDKSGLPSDRFSAERTGGSVSTLTIQRTQQEDSAVYLCASSVRGGRGSPYEQYFGPGTRLTVT.